This T cell receptor beta chain was identified during a study of cytomegalovirus exposure and HLA in healthy donors. Study results and caveats: From TCR beta sequences, most subjects' HLA-A and HLA-B alleles were reportedly predicted accurately. A few chains tied to CMV proved CMV antigen-specific in vitro.

A few counts support this clone. The antigen remains unidentified. PCR amplification relied on 60 Vbeta primers (plus 13 Jbeta primers). TCRdb's copy holds only in-frame clones and misses some; the assay was immunoSEQ multiplex PCR. The table includes 150,000 to 200,000 clones, around four fifths detected once. Trimming removed 4 bases from V and 5 bases from J; junction bases left unmatched: 11. The CDR3 runs to 16 residues. From germline, CDR1 is SGHRS and CDR2 YFSETQ. The specimen was PBMCs. This TCR derives from a woman in her 30s in good health and CMV-seropositive. The chain joins TRBV5-1 to TRBJ2-1, with 8 positions matching TRBD2. The CDR3 region is CASSVFVGGGNNEQFF. Here the CDR3 DNA reads TGCGCCAGCAGCGTGTTCGTCGGCGGGGGGAACAATGAGCAGTTCTTC.